The following is a T cell receptor beta chain sequence with its context. Trimming pared 2 bases from V and 0 bases from J, leaving 7 bases between. Germline V gene data show CDR1 as KGHSH and CDR2 as LQKENI. The CDR3 runs 14 residues. The data derive from a study of blood T cell repertoires in COVID-19. About the research overall: Italy, Spain and the United States were the sources of the convalescent and acute COVID-19 samples. PBMCs, B-cell-depleted T cells, or T cells provided the cDNA or gDNA that made up the material.

Original methodology: Amplification with reference gene primers provided the estimates of nucleated cell counts. Sequencing was performed with immunoSEQ multiplex PCR; in TCRdb, only in-frame clones are kept and a portion is missing. V and J calls and clone size are copied from that table; D and trimming were computed from the DNA. The sample carries roughly 260,000 clones, roughly 90% recorded once. Participants had their cohort set by participant-reported clinical history. The sequence was obtained from a woman aged 25 to 39 with acute COVID-19. Sequencing was carried out using PBMCs or T cells enriched from blood (not recorded which). V and J are TRBV18 and TRBJ1-1; D is undetermined. The CDR3 sequence: CASSPVDMNTEAFF. CDR3 DNA: TGTGCCAGCTCACCAGTTGACATGAACACTGAAGCTTTCTTT. The full variable domain, its missing parts supplied by reference TRBV18 and TRBJ1-1, is NAGVMQNPRHLVRRRGQEARLRCSPMKGHSHVYWYRQLPEEGLKFMVYLQKENIIDESGMPKERFSAEFPKEGPSILRIQQVVRGDSAAYFCASSPVDMNTEAFFGQGTRLTVV.